The 31 T cell receptor beta chains listed next were all sequenced from one sample in a study of shared clonotypes between healthy human individuals. Libraries were prepared by immunoSEQ multiplex PCR; TCRdb keeps only in-frame clonotypes and omits some of them. The sample lists around 2.5 million clones, approximately 93% occurring once. Material: naive CD4+ T cells from PBMCs. Subset specified: CD45RA+ positively selected. The source of these receptors is a man between 18 and 35 years old in good health. Some clones in this sample may be carry-over from other donors' samples.

The chain employs TRBV5-1 and TRBJ2-5; 10 nucleotides agree with TRBD2. This CDR3 comprises 17 residues. V lost 0 bases, J lost 6 bases, and 11 bases stayed unmatched. From germline, CDR1 is SGHRS and CDR2 YFSETQ. The CDR3 sequence: CASSLAPGLAAPKTQYF. The CDR3 nucleotides are TGCGCCAGCAGCTTGGCCCCTGGACTAGCGGCACCAAAGACCCAGTACTTC.

The chain couples TRBV6-1 to TRBJ1-1; D is ambiguous. The V gene lost 2 bases and the J gene lost 5 bases, with 12 bases spanning the gap. The CDR3 is 14 residues long. Germline-derived CDR1 and CDR2 are MNHNS and SASEGT. CDR3 sequence reads: CASSERAMTTEAFF. CDR3 in DNA: TGTGCCAGCAGTGAACGGGCCATGACTACTGAAGCTTTCTTT.

This chain connects TRBV7-9 to TRBJ1-1, with 7 bases identical to TRBD1. The CDR3 runs 17 residues. V was pared by 3 bases and J by 7 bases, with 17 bases of the junction left unmatched. CDR1 and CDR2 (germline): SEHNR, FQNEAQ (reference sequence). CDR3 DNA: TGTGCCAGCAGCTTTTTTGTAGGTTGGAACAGGGGAGGTGAAGCTTTCTTT. Its protein is CASSFFVGWNRGGEAFF.

The chain combines TRBV6-6 with TRBJ2-5, with TRBD1 matching over 7 bases. The CDR3 loop spans 16 amino acids. Germline values: CDR1 MNHNY, CDR2 SVGAGI (reference sequence). J gave up 0 bases and V 5 bases, and 9 bases lay outside the gene matches. CDR3 residues: CASSTRQGNYQETQYF. CDR3 nucleotide sequence: TGTGCCAGCAGTACCCGACAGGGTAACTACCAAGAGACCCAGTACTTC.

The table lists this clone with a count of one. The same CDR3 is also encoded by other DNA sequences in this sample. The chain employs TRBV6-5 and TRBJ2-7, with 12 bases matching TRBD1. CDR3 size: 14 residues. V shed 6 bases, J shed 7 bases, and the junction held 7 bases outside the gene matches. Germline V gene data show CDR1 as MNHEY and CDR2 as SVGAGI. The CDR3 DNA is TGTGCCAGCAGGCCGGGACAGGGGGCACGGGAGCAGTACTTC. This encodes CASRPGQGAREQYF.

The chain employs TRBV5-4 and TRBJ1-1; D is uncertain. The V gene lost 3 bases and the J gene lost 5 bases, with 11 bases spanning the gap. The germline V gene encodes CDR1 SGHNT and CDR2 YYREEE (reference sequence). CDR3 length equals 13 residues. DNA for the CDR3: TGTGCCAGCAGCTCCGATTTTCGGACTGAAGCTTTCTTT. It is translated as CASSSDFRTEAFF. Combining the CDR3 with reference TRBV5-4 and TRBJ1-1 gives the whole variable domain ETGVTQSPTHLIKTRGQQVTLRCSSQSGHNTVSWYQQALGQGPQFIFQYYREEENGRGNFPPRFSGLQFPNYSSELNVNALELDDSALYLCASSSDFRTEAFFGQGTRLTVV.

This chain uses TRBV28 with TRBJ2-7; TRBD1 might be the D (6 bases). Trimming cost V 4 bases and J 1 base, with 14 bases left between them. CDR3 size: 15 residues. The germline V gene encodes CDR1 MDHEN and CDR2 SYDVKM. The CDR3: CASSSTGQGSYEQYF. DNA for the CDR3: TGTGCCAGCAGTTCGACCGGGCAGGGGTCCTACGAGCAGTACTTC.

The V and J genes are TRBV28 and TRBJ2-7; D is uncertain. V was clipped by 1 base and J by 4 bases, with 11 bases between them. Germline CDR1 reads MDHEN; CDR2 reads SYDVKM. This CDR3 spans 14 amino acids. The chain's CDR3 is CASSLFGHGYEQYF. The CDR3 DNA sequence: TGTGCCAGCAGTTTATTCGGGCATGGATACGAGCAGTACTTC.

The CDR3 DNA reads TGCGCCAGCAGCTGGGGGACAGGGAAAGGAACCGGGGAGCTGTTTTTT. This gives the protein CASSWGTGKGTGELFF. The chain is built from TRBV5-1 and TRBJ2-2; TRBD1 matches 9 bases. Trimming removed 3 bases from V and 5 bases from J; junction bases left unmatched: 8. From germline, CDR1 is SGHRS and CDR2 YFSETQ. CDR3 length: 16 amino acids.

The sample holds a few counts of this clone. The J gene is TRBJ1-2, the V gene TRBV2; D is uncertain. Germline CDR1 is SNHLY and CDR2 is FYNNEI. The CDR3 has 13 amino acids. Deletions cut 7 bases from V and 0 bases from J, with 9 bases between. CDR3 amino acids: CASKTQPNYGYTF. The CDR3, as DNA: TGTGCCAGCAAGACCCAACCTAACTATGGCTACACCTTC.

This clone came up once. The V gene is TRBV5-1, the J gene TRBJ1-3; D is ambiguous. V was pared by 4 bases and J by 4 bases, with 15 bases between. The CDR3 has 15 residues. Germline V lookup: CDR1 SGHRS, CDR2 YFSETQ. CDR3 DNA: TGCGCCAGCAGCGACGGCGGAGGGTCAGGAAACACCATATATTTT. Protein: CASSDGGGSGNTIYF.

J is TRBJ2-4 and V is TRBV27; 10 positions agree with TRBD2. The ends lost 3 bases at V and 9 bases at J; junction bases unmatched: 8. Germline V gene lookup returns CDR1 MNHEY and CDR2 SMNVEV (reference sequence). The CDR3 runs 15 residues. CDR3 DNA: TGTGCCAGCAGTTTCGCCCGAGCGGGGGGGGGCATTCAGTACTTC. As protein: CASSFARAGGGIQYF.

The rearrangement uses TRBV6-5 and TRBJ2-7; D uncertain. The CDR3 is 14 residues long. In germline, CDR1 is MNHEY, CDR2 SVGAGI. V was clipped by 2 bases and J by 2 bases, with 10 bases between them. The chain's CDR3 is CASSYGPFPYEQYF. CDR3 in DNA: TGTGCCAGCAGTTACGGGCCCTTCCCCTACGAGCAGTACTTC.

The V call is TRBV7-2, the J call TRBJ2-7; D tentatively reads TRBD1 or TRBD2 (7 bases each). Germline CDR1 and CDR2: SGHTA and FQGNSA. V lost 5 bases, J lost 7 bases, and 21 bases lay in between. The CDR3 has 15 amino acids. This CDR3 reads CASSPSAGRGGEQYF. As DNA, the CDR3 is TGTGCCAGCAGCCCCTCCGCGGGCAGGGGGGGGGAGCAGTACTTC.

The rearrangement links TRBV28 to TRBJ2-7; 13 bases map to TRBD2. J gave up 5 bases and V 6 bases, and 1 base lay outside the gene matches. The CDR3 extends over 13 amino acids. Germline values: CDR1 MDHEN, CDR2 SYDVKM. CDR3 sequence: CASRLAGGNEQYF. The DNA for the CDR3 is TGTGCCAGCAGACTAGCGGGAGGGAACGAGCAGTACTTC.

To note about this clone: Other DNA sequences in the sample encode the same CDR3. The chain combines TRBV7-6 with TRBJ2-7, with 9 positions matching TRBD1. The germline V gene encodes CDR1 SGHVS and CDR2 FNYEAQ. The length of the CDR3 is 12 residues. Trimming removed 4 bases from V and 7 bases from J; junction bases left unmatched: 2. DNA of the CDR3: TGTGCCAGCAGCTCGGGACAGGGTGAGCAGTACTTC. It specifies CASSSGQGEQYF.

V and J are TRBV11-3 and TRBJ2-1; possible D gene TRBD2, 6 bases. The CDR3 has 15 amino acids. V was trimmed by 4 bases and J by 6 bases, leaving 16 bases between them. CDR1 and CDR2 from the germline V gene are SGHNT and YENEEA. CDR3 loop: CASSSGDWGSNEQFF. The CDR3 DNA reads TGTGCCAGCAGCTCTGGGGACTGGGGAAGCAATGAGCAGTTCTTC.

The rearrangement uses TRBV11-2 and TRBJ2-1; D may correspond to TRBD1 or TRBD2 (9 bases each). The germline gives CDR1 SGHAT, CDR2 FQNNGV. The CDR3 totals 17 residues. V was shortened by 1 base and J by 7 bases, with 20 bases between the two germline ends. CDR3 region: CASSLVVPSGTGNEQFF. The CDR3 bases are TGTGCCAGCAGCTTAGTTGTACCTAGCGGGACAGGGAATGAGCAGTTCTTC.

The V call is TRBV6-6, the J call TRBJ1-3; no definite D call. The CDR3 consists of 13 residues. CDR1 is MNHNY and CDR2 is SVGAGI in the germline V gene (reference sequence). V gave up 8 bases and J gave up 0 bases, with 8 bases separating them. The DNA of the CDR3 is TGTGCCAGCCTCCTTGGCTCTGGAAACACCATATATTTT. Translation gives CASLLGSGNTIYF.

The chain combines TRBV4-2 with TRBJ2-5; 7 nucleotides align to TRBD1. In germline, CDR1 is LGHNA, CDR2 YNFKEQ. The CDR3 sequence is 14 residues long. V shed 1 base, J shed 2 bases, and the junction held 1 base outside the gene matches. The CDR3, as DNA: TGTGCCAGCAGCCAAGGGACAGGACAAGAGACCCAGTACTTC. It codes for CASSQGTGQETQYF.

The V call is TRBV11-2, the J call TRBJ2-2; D is possibly TRBD1 or TRBD2 (7 bases each). The CDR3 sequence is 16 residues long. Germline V gene sequence: CDR1 SGHAT, CDR2 FQNNGV. V was pared by 1 base and J by 3 bases, with 12 bases between. CDR3 nucleotides: TGTGCCAGCAGCTTAGGCAGGGGGGGGCACACCGGGGAGCTGTTTTTT. It translates to CASSLGRGGHTGELFF.

The chain couples TRBV28 to TRBJ2-3; tentative D call: TRBD2 (6 bases). CDR1 and CDR2 from the germline V gene are MDHEN and SYDVKM. This CDR3 region has 18 residues. Trimming took off 5 bases at V and 0 bases at J, with 21 bases between the two ends. This CDR3 reads CASSPPAWGGTSTDTQYF. CDR3 nucleotides: TGTGCCAGCAGTCCCCCAGCGTGGGGAGGAACTAGCACAGATACGCAGTATTTT.

The gene calls are TRBV18 and TRBJ1-2; D not certain. V lost 2 bases and J lost 0, with 7 bases in between. The CDR3 extends over 14 amino acids. CDR1 is KGHSH, CDR2 LQKENI, per germline. The CDR3 is CASSPDQANYGYTF. CDR3 nucleotide sequence: TGTGCCAGCTCACCAGATCAAGCTAACTATGGCTACACCTTC.

V usage is TRBV27 and J usage is TRBJ2-1; D is ambiguous. The CDR3 length is 16 residues. From germline, CDR1 is MNHEY and CDR2 SMNVEV (reference sequence). Trimming shortened V by 3 bases and J by 0 bases, and 12 bases separated the two germline ends. CDR3 residues: CASSFLQQSSYNEQFF. DNA for the CDR3: TGTGCCAGCAGTTTCTTACAGCAGAGCTCCTACAATGAGCAGTTCTTC.

The V and J genes are TRBV10-1 and TRBJ2-7; the match to TRBD2 covers 13 bases. The trim removed 6 bases at V and 4 bases at J, leaving 15 bases unmatched. This CDR3 is built from 18 residues. Germline CDR1 is WNHNN and CDR2 is SYGVQD (reference sequence). CDR3 protein: CASSQMGLAGSSTYEQYF. Here the CDR3 DNA reads TGCGCCAGCAGCCAAATGGGACTAGCGGGGTCTTCCACATACGAGCAGTACTTC.

The rearrangement uses TRBV29-1 and TRBJ1-4; D is undetermined. The V and J ends lost 4 bases and 0 bases respectively, with 6 bases between them. Germline CDR1 is SQVTM and CDR2 is ANQGSEA. CDR3 length equals 13 residues. As DNA, the CDR3 is TGCAGCGTTGCGGTCGCAACTAATGAAAAACTGTTTTTT. Translating it yields CSVAVATNEKLFF.

J is TRBJ2-2 and V is TRBV10-3; 10 bases agree with TRBD2. This CDR3 is 19 amino acids long. The J segment lost 4 bases and the V segment lost 7 bases, leaving 18 bases of the junction unmatched. Germline V lookup: CDR1 ENHRY, CDR2 SYGVKD. The CDR3 coding sequence is TGTGCCATCACCTACCTCGGGGGAAAGCGGGAGGGAGGCACCGGGGAGCTGTTTTTT. It encodes CAITYLGGKREGGTGELFF.

The sample holds a few counts of this clone. Different DNA sequences within this sample yield the same CDR3. The chain combines TRBV6-6 with TRBJ1-5; D is perhaps TRBD1 (6 bases). The CDR3 is 13 residues long. Germline V CDR1 and CDR2: MNHNY, SVGAGI (reference sequence). V was shortened by 6 bases and J by 4 bases, with 10 bases between the two germline ends. The CDR3 sequence: CASSLTGNQPQHF. The CDR3 DNA reads TGTGCCAGCAGCCTAACAGGGAATCAGCCCCAGCATTTT.

This clone occurred a few times. The chain is built from TRBV28 and TRBJ1-1; weak D call: TRBD1 (5 bases). Germline loops: CDR1 MDHEN, CDR2 SYDVKM. The CDR3 length is 12 residues. V gave up 10 bases and J gave up 11 bases, with 20 bases separating them. The CDR3 DNA reads as TGTGCCATCGACAGAGGGCCCACTGGGGCTTTCTTT. Protein product: CAIDRGPTGAFF.

This chain joins TRBV15 and TRBJ2-3, with a weak D call TRBD2 (6 bases). Trimming cost V 7 bases and J 4 bases, with 12 bases left between them. Germline V lookup: CDR1 LNHNV, CDR2 YYDKDF (reference sequence). The CDR3 spans 13 residues. As DNA, the CDR3 is TGTGCCACCACCCTCACGGGGGCAGATACGCAGTATTTT. This translates into CATTLTGADTQYF.

The gene calls are TRBV5-1 and TRBJ2-7; TRBD1 matches 8 bases. The germline V gene encodes CDR1 SGHRS and CDR2 YFSETQ. Trimming at V came to 4 bases and at J to 1 base, leaving 13 bases not matched to a gene. The CDR3 totals 17 residues. CDR3 in amino acids: CASSPEPDREGSYEQYF. The CDR3 nucleotides are TGCGCCAGCAGCCCGGAACCGGACAGGGAAGGTTCCTACGAGCAGTACTTC. The whole variable domain, remainder taken from reference TRBV5-1 and TRBJ2-7, is KAGVTQTPRYLIKTRGQQVTLSCSPISGHRSVSWYQQTPGQGLQFLFEYFSETQRNKGNFPGRFSGRQFSNSRSEMNVSTLELGDSALYLCASSPEPDREGSYEQYFGPGTRLTVT.